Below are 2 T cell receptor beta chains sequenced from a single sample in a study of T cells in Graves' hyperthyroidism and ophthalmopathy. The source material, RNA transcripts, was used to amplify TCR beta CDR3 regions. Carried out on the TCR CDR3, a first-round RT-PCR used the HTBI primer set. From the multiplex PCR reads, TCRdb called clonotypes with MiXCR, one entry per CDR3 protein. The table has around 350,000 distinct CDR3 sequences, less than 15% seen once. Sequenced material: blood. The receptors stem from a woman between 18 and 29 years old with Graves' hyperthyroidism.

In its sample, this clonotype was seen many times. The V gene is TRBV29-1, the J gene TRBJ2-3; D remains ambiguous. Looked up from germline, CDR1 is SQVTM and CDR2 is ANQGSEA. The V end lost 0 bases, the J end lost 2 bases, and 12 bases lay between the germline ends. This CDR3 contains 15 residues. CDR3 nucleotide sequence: TGCAGCGTTGAAGAAGGCGCTGGCCACACAGATACGCAGTATTTT. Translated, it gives CSVEEGAGHTDTQYF.

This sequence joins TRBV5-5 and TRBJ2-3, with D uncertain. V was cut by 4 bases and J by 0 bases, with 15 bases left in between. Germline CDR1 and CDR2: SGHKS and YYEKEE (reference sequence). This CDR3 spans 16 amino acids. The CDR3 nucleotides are TGTGCCAGCAGCATATACGATCTGTACAGCACAGATACGCAGTATTTT. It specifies CASSIYDLYSTDTQYF.